This T cell receptor (beta chain) derives from a study of blood T cell repertoires in COVID-19. Using immunoSEQ multiplex PCR, the repertoire was profiled, and TCRdb retains in-frame clones only, with some absent. The table includes 96,000 or so clones, roughly 80% detected once. Sequenced input: peripheral blood. The origin of this receptor is an elderly man with COVID-19, enrolled during active disease.

CDR3 in amino acids: CASSQGAGATGELFF. The CDR3 DNA reads as TGTGCCAGCAGCCAGGGAGCGGGAGCCACCGGGGAGCTGTTTTTT. The rearrangement links TRBV3-1 (or the pseudogene TRBV3-2) to TRBJ2-2; TRBD2 matches 8 bases. The CDR3 runs to 15 residues. From germline, CDR1 is LGHDT and CDR2 YNNKEL (reference sequence). Unmatched junction bases numbered 4, after V lost 3 bases and J lost 4 bases.